Below are 32 T cell receptor beta chains sequenced from a single sample in a study of cytomegalovirus exposure and HLA in healthy donors. This table comes from immunoSEQ multiplex PCR, and its TCRdb copy is limited to in-frame clones, with some not included. The sample has under 350,000 clones; about 86% are singletons. The sequencing sample was made of PBMCs. These receptor sequences come from a woman in her late teens or twenties in good health and CMV-seronegative.

This clone was observed once. The J gene is TRBJ2-2, the V gene TRBV4-1; 12 bases align to TRBD2. In germline, CDR1 is MGHRA, CDR2 YSYEKL. This CDR3 comprises 17 residues. Trimming cost V 2 bases and J 5 bases; bases outside gene matches: 6. The CDR3 region is CASSQRLAGERTGELFF. CDR3 bases: TGCGCCAGCAGCCAAAGACTAGCGGGAGAGAGGACCGGGGAGCTGTTTTTT.

The genes are TRBV4-3 and TRBJ1-2; 9 nucleotides agree with TRBD1. Germline V gene lookup returns CDR1 LGHNA and CDR2 YSLEER. The CDR3 covers 17 residues. J was trimmed by 5 bases and V by 4 bases; bases with no gene match: 14. The CDR3 region has the DNA TGCGCCAGCAGCCGGAGGGACCTGGGACAGGGTGATTATGGCTACACCTTC. Amino acids: CASSRRDLGQGDYGYTF.

This clone was counted between two and nine times. V and J are TRBV7-9 and TRBJ1-4; maybe TRBD1 (5 bases). The V gene lost 1 base and the J gene lost 10 bases, with 16 bases spanning the gap. Germline CDR1 SEHNR, CDR2 FQNEAQ (reference sequence). This CDR3 is built from 15 residues. The CDR3 nucleotides read TGTGCCAGCAGCTTAGACAGGTTGGTTGGGCGAAAACTGTTTTTT. It codes for CASSLDRLVGRKLFF.

This rearrangement joins TRBV6-6 to TRBJ1-2; the match to TRBD1 covers 10 bases. The germline gives CDR1 MNHNY, CDR2 SVGAGI (reference sequence). J gave up 4 bases and V 7 bases, and 12 bases lay outside the gene matches. This CDR3 contains 16 residues. CDR3 amino acids: CASTPPLGQGTYGYTF. For the CDR3, the DNA is TGTGCCAGCACCCCGCCACTGGGACAGGGGACCTATGGCTACACCTTC.

The V and J genes are TRBV2 and TRBJ2-3, with TRBD1 as a possible D gene (6 bases). CDR3 length: 14 amino acids. The germline CDR1 and CDR2 sequences are SNHLY and FYNNEI. V lost 7 bases to trimming and J lost 2 bases, with 13 bases between them. Here the CDR3 reads CASTTGHPTDTQYF. The CDR3 nucleotides read TGTGCCAGCACTACGGGACATCCCACAGATACGCAGTATTTT.

J is TRBJ2-5 and V is TRBV29-1; D remains ambiguous. The CDR3 runs to 12 residues. Looked up from germline, CDR1 is SQVTM and CDR2 is ANQGSEA. Trimming cost V 3 bases and J 1 base, with 6 bases left between them. The CDR3, as DNA: TGCAGCGTTGACTTGTTCCAAGAGACCCAGTACTTC. Its translation is CSVDLFQETQYF.

This chain joins TRBV4-1 and TRBJ2-1, with D hard to call. Deletions cut 2 bases from V and 12 bases from J, with 14 bases between. The CDR3 is 13 amino acids. Germline assignment: CDR1 MGHRA and CDR2 YSYEKL. Here the CDR3 reads CASSQNSLSGQFF. CDR3 DNA: TGCGCCAGCAGCCAAAACTCACTTTCGGGGCAGTTCTTC.

The sample holds a few counts of this clone. V gene TRBV6-1 combines with J gene TRBJ2-7; 9 bases match TRBD1. This CDR3 is 15 amino acids long. Germline V CDR1 and CDR2: MNHNS, SASEGT. The V gene end was trimmed by 3 bases and the J gene end by 6 bases; junction bases not matched to a gene: 9. In DNA, the CDR3 is TGTGCCAGCAGTGAGTGGACAGGGGAAGTGCGCGAGCAGTACTTC. Amino acid sequence: CASSEWTGEVREQYF.

This clone was seen only a few times. The V and J genes are TRBV7-6 and TRBJ2-7, with 8 nucleotides matching TRBD2. Germline V gene data show CDR1 as SGHVS and CDR2 as FNYEAQ. The CDR3 extends over 16 amino acids. Trimming removed 4 bases from V and 5 bases from J; junction bases left unmatched: 13. The CDR3: CASSSSGAGVEDEQYF. The CDR3 nucleotides are TGTGCCAGCAGCTCCTCAGGAGCGGGAGTTGAAGACGAGCAGTACTTC.

V is TRBV7-2 and J is TRBJ1-2, with TRBD1 as a possible D gene (5 bases). Deletions cut 4 bases from V and 1 base from J, with 16 bases between. The germline V gene encodes CDR1 SGHTA and CDR2 FQGNSA. The CDR3 is 16 residues long. The CDR3 spells CASSSHGGNFNYGYTF. As DNA, the CDR3 is TGTGCCAGCAGCTCCCATGGGGGGAATTTTAACTATGGCTACACCTTC.

The genes are TRBV7-2 and TRBJ2-2; 7 bases match TRBD1. The length of the CDR3 is 16 residues. Germline V CDR1 and CDR2: SGHTA, FQGNSA. J gave up 3 bases and V 4 bases, and 8 bases lay outside the gene matches. The CDR3 sequence: CASSSLRGIYTGELFF. CDR3 coding DNA: TGTGCCAGCAGCTCCCTCAGGGGGATTTACACCGGGGAGCTGTTTTTT.

This chain links TRBV18 with TRBJ2-7, with D maybe TRBD1 (5 bases). The CDR3 totals 16 residues. The V gene's germline CDR1 is KGHSH and CDR2 LQKENI. The V end was cut by 3 bases, the J end by 0 bases, with 15 bases between. CDR3 DNA: TGTGCCAGCTCACCCTTCGTCGACGACAGCTCCTACGAGCAGTACTTC. It translates to CASSPFVDDSSYEQYF.

In this sample, this clone turned up a few times. The chain couples TRBV10-3 to TRBJ2-7; maybe TRBD1 (6 bases). Deletions cut 8 bases from V and 2 bases from J, with 13 bases between. The CDR3 sequence is 13 residues long. Germline V gene data show CDR1 as ENHRY and CDR2 as SYGVKD. As DNA, the CDR3 is TGTGCCATCGGCCCCAGGGGCACCTACGAGCAGTACTTC. Translating it yields CAIGPRGTYEQYF.

The CDR3 here is CASSEAGGGSTDTQYF. CDR3 DNA: TGTGCCAGCAGTGAAGCCGGGGGTGGAAGCACAGATACGCAGTATTTT. The chain carries TRBV6-1 and TRBJ2-3; TRBD2 is a possible D gene (6 bases). The V gene's germline CDR1 is MNHNS and CDR2 SASEGT. Trimming shortened V by 0 bases and J by 0 bases, and 10 bases separated the two germline ends. The CDR3 length is 16 residues.

This sequence joins TRBV29-1 and TRBJ2-1; D might be TRBD1 (6 bases). Germline V gene sequence: CDR1 SQVTM, CDR2 ANQGSEA. V shed 7 bases and J shed 5 bases, with 9 bases lying between them. This CDR3 is built from 11 residues. CDR3 DNA sequence: TGCAGCGGGACAGTAAACAATGAGCAGTTCTTC. Translated: CSGTVNNEQFF.

This chain joins TRBV6-5 and TRBJ2-5; TRBD2 agrees at 11 bases. This CDR3 contains 14 residues. Germline-derived CDR1 and CDR2 are MNHEY and SVGAGI. The V and J ends lost 4 bases and 6 bases, in that order; junction bases with no gene match: 4. CDR3 bases: TGTGCCAGCAGTTCGGGACTAGCGGAGAAGACCCAGTACTTC. It translates to CASSSGLAEKTQYF.

The rearrangement joins TRBV18 to TRBJ2-1; 8 nucleotides match TRBD1. Germline values: CDR1 KGHSH, CDR2 LQKENI. With V trimmed by 8 bases and J by 3 bases, 6 bases remained unmatched. The CDR3 runs 14 residues. The CDR3 reads CASHGQGSYNEQFF. DNA for the CDR3: TGTGCCAGCCATGGACAGGGAAGCTACAATGAGCAGTTCTTC.

The chain joins TRBV27 to TRBJ1-5; D unclear. CDR3 length equals 14 residues. CDR1 MNHEY and CDR2 SMNVEV come from the germline V gene (reference sequence). Trimming took off 8 bases at V and 0 bases at J, with 11 bases between the two ends. The CDR3 sequence: CASSAGNSNQPQHF. The CDR3 nucleotides are TGTGCCAGCTCCGCGGGCAATAGCAATCAGCCCCAGCATTTT.

The chain joins TRBV6-6 to TRBJ1-1, with D perhaps matching TRBD1 (6 bases). This CDR3 spans 14 amino acids. V lost 4 bases and J 1 base, leaving 10 bases between the germline ends. The germline gives CDR1 MNHNY, CDR2 SVGAGI (reference sequence). The CDR3 DNA reads as TGTGCCAGCAGTTGGGACACAAAGAACACTGAAGCTTTCTTT. This translates into CASSWDTKNTEAFF.

The sample holds one count of this clone. V usage is TRBV18 and J usage is TRBJ1-1; no definite D call. Germline V gene sequence: CDR1 KGHSH, CDR2 LQKENI. The V gene lost 3 bases and the J gene lost 1 base, with 6 bases spanning the gap. There are 13 residues in the CDR3. Written as DNA, the CDR3 is TGTGCCAGCTCACCGATGGCGAACACTGAAGCTTTCTTT. It encodes CASSPMANTEAFF. Filled out from reference TRBV18 and TRBJ1-1, the complete variable domain reads NAGVMQNPRHLVRRRGQEARLRCSPMKGHSHVYWYRQLPEEGLKFMVYLQKENIIDESGMPKERFSAEFPKEGPSILRIQQVVRGDSAAYFCASSPMANTEAFFGQGTRLTVV.

The chain recombines TRBV11-3 with TRBJ2-2; D not resolved. Germline-derived CDR1 and CDR2 are SGHNT and YENEEA. The germline V and J ends were trimmed by 1 base and 7 bases, with 7 bases remaining between them. The CDR3 covers 13 residues. CDR3 protein: CASSLVGGGELFF. The CDR3 bases are TGTGCCAGCAGCTTAGTCGGTGGCGGGGAGCTGTTTTTT.

The CDR3 reads CASSPLSGEGRRGYTF. CDR3 bases: TGTGCCAGCTCACCACTCTCCGGGGAGGGTCGGCGTGGCTACACCTTC. The chain employs TRBV18 and TRBJ1-2; D ambiguous. CDR3 length: 16 residues. V was shortened by 1 base and J by 7 bases, with 19 bases between the two germline ends. Germline CDR1 KGHSH, CDR2 LQKENI.

The chain couples TRBV2 to TRBJ2-2; the D gene is possibly TRBD2 (6 bases). Germline lookup yields CDR1 SNHLY and CDR2 FYNNEI. V dropped 7 bases and J dropped 4 bases, with 10 bases sitting between them. The CDR3 is 13 residues long. The CDR3 coding sequence is TGTGCCAGCACGGGGGATAGCACCGGGGAGCTGTTTTTT. It codes for CASTGDSTGELFF.

This clone was detected only a few times. The rearrangement joins TRBV28 to TRBJ1-2; D call uncertain. Germline assignment: CDR1 MDHEN and CDR2 SYDVKM. The CDR3 sequence is 13 residues long. The V end was cut by 2 bases, the J end by 5 bases, with 9 bases between. The CDR3 protein is CASSLGGAYGYTF. For the CDR3, the DNA is TGTGCCAGCAGTTTAGGCGGTGCTTATGGCTACACCTTC.

In DNA, the CDR3 is TGTGCCAGCAGTGATAGTCCACGGGGCACTGAAGCTTTCTTT. This codes for CASSDSPRGTEAFF. The V and J genes are TRBV6-1 and TRBJ1-1; no firm D call. V dropped 3 bases and J dropped 4 bases, with 12 bases sitting between them. The CDR3 is 14 amino acids. From germline, CDR1 is MNHNS and CDR2 SASEGT.

V and J are TRBV18 and TRBJ2-3; TRBD1 agrees at 8 bases. CDR3 length: 12 residues. Unmatched junction bases numbered 1, after V lost 5 bases and J lost 6 bases. The germline CDR1 and CDR2 sequences are KGHSH and LQKENI. Here the CDR3 reads CASSDRGDTQYF. The CDR3 DNA reads as TGTGCCAGCTCAGACAGGGGTGATACGCAGTATTTT.

The genes are TRBV11-3 and TRBJ2-7; D unclear. Per the germline V gene, CDR1 is SGHNT and CDR2 is YENEEA. Deletions cut 1 base from V and 0 bases from J, with 13 bases between. This CDR3 has 16 residues. CDR3 region: CASSLVNSQRSYEQYF. The CDR3 DNA reads as TGTGCCAGCAGCTTAGTTAACAGCCAACGCTCCTACGAGCAGTACTTC.

This clone appeared once. The chain has TRBV19 and TRBJ2-1; 10 bases are a match to TRBD2. CDR3 size: 15 residues. V shed 4 bases and J 5 bases; nucleotides not matched to a gene: 5. The germline CDR1 and CDR2 sequences are LNHDA and SQIVND (reference sequence). Written as DNA, the CDR3 is TGTGCCAGTAGTACGAGCGGGAGGGTCCACAATGAGCAGTTCTTC. Protein: CASSTSGRVHNEQFF. The full variable domain, with the rest looked up from reference TRBV19 and TRBJ2-1, is DGGITQSPKYLFRKEGQNVTLSCEQNLNHDAMYWYRQDPGQGLRLIYYSQIVNDFQKGDIAEGYSVSREKKESFPLTVTSAQKNPTAFYLCASSTSGRVHNEQFFGPGTRLTVL.

This clone appeared once. The chain has TRBV4-3 and TRBJ1-2; D perhaps matches TRBD1 (6 bases). Trimming stripped 1 base from V and 4 bases from J, with 13 bases between. The CDR3 length is 15 residues. CDR1 and CDR2 from the germline V gene are LGHNA and YSLEER. The CDR3 region has the DNA TGCGCCAGCAGCCAAGGGGGCAGGGGCCGCTATGGCTACACCTTC. Translating it yields CASSQGGRGRYGYTF.

V usage is TRBV28 and J usage is TRBJ1-6; TRBD1 matches 8 bases. Germline CDR1 MDHEN, CDR2 SYDVKM. The length of the CDR3 is 15 residues. J lost 9 bases, V lost 2 bases, and 6 bases had no gene match. The CDR3 loop reads CASSLGDRQSSPLHF. The CDR3 region has the DNA TGTGCCAGCAGTTTAGGGGACAGGCAGTCTTCACCCCTCCACTTT.

The rearrangement joins TRBV6-5 to TRBJ1-2, with D maybe TRBD1 (5 bases). V was shortened by 2 bases and J by 3 bases, with 10 bases between the two germline ends. CDR1 and CDR2 (germline): MNHEY, SVGAGI. The CDR3 extends over 14 amino acids. The CDR3 sequence is CASSYGGSDYGYTF. DNA of the CDR3: TGTGCCAGCAGTTACGGGGGGTCGGACTATGGCTACACCTTC.

This chain uses TRBV28 with TRBJ1-2, with 7 bases matching TRBD1. This CDR3 has 14 residues. Germline V gene sequence: CDR1 MDHEN, CDR2 SYDVKM. V lost 7 bases, J lost 6 bases, and 11 bases stayed unmatched. The CDR3 spells CASTETGRRNGYTF. The CDR3, as DNA: TGTGCCAGCACCGAGACAGGGCGGCGCAATGGCTACACCTTC.